Listed here are 32 T cell receptor beta chains from one sample, sequenced in a study of cytomegalovirus exposure and HLA in healthy donors. Clones were read by immunoSEQ multiplex PCR, and TCRdb kept only the in-frame ones, dropping some. The sample contains some 150,000 clones, roughly 89% of which appear only once. The sequenced material came from PBMCs. These receptors all stem from a woman in her thirties in good health and CMV-seronegative.

The rearrangement uses TRBV18 and TRBJ2-7; D remains unclear. The CDR3 is made up of 16 amino acids. The V gene's germline CDR1 is KGHSH and CDR2 LQKENI. Trimming removed 2 bases at V and 0 bases at J, with 14 bases between. The CDR3 nucleotides are TGTGCCAGCTCACCAGTAACTCGTACGAGCTCCTACGAGCAGTACTTC. It is translated as CASSPVTRTSSYEQYF.

The chain uses TRBV9 and TRBJ1-1; D gene uncertain. Trimming removed 1 base at V and 8 bases at J, with 12 bases between. CDR1 and CDR2 (germline): SGDLS, YYNGEE. The CDR3 has 13 residues. CDR3 sequence: CASSVLARSEAFF. The CDR3 DNA is TGTGCCAGCAGCGTATTGGCCCGTTCAGAAGCTTTCTTT.

In this sample, this clone turned up once. This chain joins TRBV2 and TRBJ1-4; TRBD1 is a possible D gene (6 bases). V was clipped by 6 bases and J by 5 bases, with 16 bases between them. There are 15 residues in the CDR3. The germline V gene has CDR1 SNHLY and CDR2 FYNNEI. DNA of the CDR3: TGTGCCAGCAGGGGACCAGGGGTGGGGAATGAAAAACTGTTTTTT. It codes for CASRGPGVGNEKLFF.

V is TRBV13 and J is TRBJ1-1, with D tentatively TRBD1 (6 bases). CDR3 length: 14 amino acids. CDR1 and CDR2 (germline): PRHDT, FYEKMQ (reference sequence). Trimming removed 5 bases from V and 4 bases from J, with 14 bases in between. The CDR3 DNA reads as TGTGCCAGCAGCACTAGGACAGTGATCACTGAAGCTTTCTTT. It yields the protein CASSTRTVITEAFF.

The rearrangement uses TRBV5-1 and TRBJ1-2, with 7 bases lining up with TRBD1. With 0 bases clipped from V and 4 bases from J, the junction kept 3 bases outside the gene matches. The CDR3 totals 14 residues. Germline lookup yields CDR1 SGHRS and CDR2 YFSETQ. The CDR3 loop reads CASSLETGIYGYTF. In nucleotides, the CDR3 is TGCGCCAGCAGCTTGGAGACAGGGATCTATGGCTACACCTTC.

The V gene is TRBV6-5, the J gene TRBJ1-1; TRBD1 matches 7 bases. The V gene end was trimmed by 8 bases and the J gene end by 5 bases; junction bases not matched to a gene: 8. The CDR3 spans 13 residues. Germline V gene lookup returns CDR1 MNHEY and CDR2 SVGAGI. CDR3 sequence (DNA): TGTGCCAGCCACGACAGGGTTCGGACTGAAGCTTTCTTT. It specifies CASHDRVRTEAFF.

This clone was observed a handful of times. The J gene is TRBJ2-7, the V gene TRBV19, with TRBD1 identical over 11 bases. Germline V CDR1 and CDR2: LNHDA, SQIVND (reference sequence). This CDR3 region has 15 residues. Trimming took 6 bases from V and 3 from J; bases not matched to a gene: 7. The CDR3 region is CASSETGTGGYEQYF. CDR3 nucleotides: TGTGCCAGTAGCGAAACCGGGACAGGGGGCTACGAGCAGTACTTC.

The CDR3 sequence: CASSLKGGPTEAFF. The DNA for the CDR3 is TGTGCCAGCAGCTTGAAGGGGGGGCCGACTGAAGCTTTCTTT. V gene TRBV5-4 combines with J gene TRBJ1-1; perhaps TRBD1 as D (6 bases). Trimming pared 1 base from V and 5 bases from J, leaving 12 bases between. The CDR3 loop spans 14 amino acids. Germline V gene sequence: CDR1 SGHNT, CDR2 YYREEE (reference sequence).

The chain combines TRBV7-9 with TRBJ2-7, with a tentative D call TRBD1 (6 bases). The CDR3 totals 15 residues. The germline V gene has CDR1 SEHNR and CDR2 FQNEAQ (reference sequence). The V gene lost 5 bases and the J gene lost 0 bases, with 14 bases spanning the gap. The CDR3 bases are TGTGCCAGCAGCCGACCAGGGGCGGGCTCCTACGAGCAGTACTTC. This sequence encodes CASSRPGAGSYEQYF.

This clone showed up just a few times. The chain combines TRBV11-3 with TRBJ1-6; maybe TRBD1 (6 bases). V lost 5 bases and J lost 6, with 8 bases in between. This CDR3 region has 13 residues. In germline, CDR1 is SGHNT, CDR2 YENEEA. CDR3 DNA: TGTGCCAGCAGCCGGACAGCTAATTCACCCCTCCACTTT. This codes for CASSRTANSPLHF.

This rearrangement joins TRBV7-9 to TRBJ2-5, with D tentatively TRBD2 (6 bases). Trimming took off 4 bases at V and 1 base at J, with 19 bases between the two ends. This CDR3 has 17 residues. CDR1 and CDR2 (germline): SEHNR, FQNEAQ (reference sequence). Here the CDR3 DNA reads TGTGCCAGCAGCTGGCCCCGTGGTCGGGGAGGCCAAGAGACCCAGTACTTC. It translates to CASSWPRGRGGQETQYF.

In this sample, this clone turned up once. The chain carries TRBV15 and TRBJ1-1, with D perhaps matching TRBD1 (5 bases). This CDR3 region has 13 residues. From germline, CDR1 is LNHNV and CDR2 YYDKDF (reference sequence). Trimming took 2 bases from V and 5 from J, leaving 9 bases between them. CDR3 sequence reads: CATSRLGGTEAFF. The CDR3 nucleotides are TGTGCCACCAGCAGATTGGGGGGGACTGAAGCTTTCTTT.

The V gene is TRBV2, the J gene TRBJ1-1, with 7 positions matching TRBD1. This CDR3 spans 12 amino acids. The junction had 4 bases not matched to a gene; V was cut back by 8 bases and J by 4 bases. Germline CDR1 and CDR2: SNHLY and FYNNEI. CDR3 in DNA: TGTGCCAGCCGAACAGGGGTCACTGAAGCTTTCTTT. Its protein product is CASRTGVTEAFF.

This clone has more than one count but fewer than ten. The chain joins TRBV18 to TRBJ1-6, with 8 bases aligning to TRBD1. Trimming took 3 bases from V and 6 from J; bases not matched to a gene: 4. Germline lookup yields CDR1 KGHSH and CDR2 LQKENI. The CDR3 has 15 residues. The CDR3: CASSPSGGLNSPLHF. For the CDR3, the DNA is TGTGCCAGCTCACCCTCAGGGGGCCTTAATTCACCCCTCCACTTT.

For this clone: The junction departs from germline at one end; a sequencing error may be responsible. The chain has TRBV11-2 and TRBJ2-1; D is unclear. The CDR3 has 14 residues. CDR1 and CDR2 from the germline V gene are SGHAT and FQNNGV. CDR3 amino acids: CASTLSPSYNEQFF. CDR3 DNA sequence: TGTGCCAGCACCTTAAGTCCCAGCTACAATGAGCAGTTCTTC.

Only a few counts were recorded for this clone. The chain employs TRBV14 and TRBJ1-3; 9 bases line up with TRBD1. Trimming took 2 bases from V and 3 from J; bases not matched to a gene: 5. The germline gives CDR1 SGHDN, CDR2 FVKESK. The length of the CDR3 is 16 residues. The CDR3: CASSQTGGGLGNTIYF. In DNA form, the CDR3 reads TGTGCCAGCAGCCAAACAGGGGGCGGACTTGGAAACACCATATATTTT. The full variable domain, with the rest looked up from reference TRBV14 and TRBJ1-3, is EAGVTQFPSHSVIEKGQTVTLRCDPISGHDNLYWYRRVMGKEIKFLLHFVKESKQDESGMPNNRFLAERTGGTYSTLKVQPAELEDSGVYFCASSQTGGGLGNTIYFGEGSWLTVV.

The chain is built from TRBV6-5 and TRBJ1-4, with 7 bases lining up with TRBD1. The CDR3 has 13 amino acids. V lost 7 bases and J lost 10; bases outside the gene matches: 9. Germline loops: CDR1 MNHEY, CDR2 SVGAGI. CDR3 in DNA: TGTGCCAGCAAGACAGGGACTGTCGCAAAACTGTTTTTT. Protein: CASKTGTVAKLFF.

This rearrangement joins TRBV9 to TRBJ1-2; 8 bases map to TRBD1. The CDR3 covers 13 residues. Per the germline V gene, CDR1 is SGDLS and CDR2 is YYNGEE. With 2 bases clipped from V and 7 bases from J, the junction kept 4 bases outside the gene matches. The CDR3 nucleotides are TGTGCCAGCAGCGTGACAGGGGTGGGTGGCTACACCTTC. Protein: CASSVTGVGGYTF.

This clone was observed a single time. The CDR3 reads CASRPPRGAPDTQYF. CDR3 bases: TGTGCCAGCCGACCTCCCCGGGGGGCCCCAGATACGCAGTATTTT. J is TRBJ2-3 and V is TRBV9; possibly TRBD2 for D (7 bases). Germline V gene data show CDR1 as SGDLS and CDR2 as YYNGEE. The CDR3 extends over 15 amino acids. Trimming removed 7 bases at V and 4 bases at J, with 19 bases between. The whole variable domain, filled in from reference TRBV9 and TRBJ2-3, reads DSGVTQTPKHLITATGQRVTLRCSPRSGDLSVYWYQQSLDQGLQFLIQYYNGEERAKGNILERFSAQQFPDLHSELNLSSLELGDSALYFCASRPPRGAPDTQYFGPGTRLTVL.

This clone was detected once. The chain has TRBV6-1 and TRBJ1-2; D is unclear. Trimming removed 6 bases at V and 7 bases at J, with 15 bases between. Germline loops: CDR1 MNHNS, CDR2 SASEGT. The CDR3 spans 13 residues. The CDR3 region has the DNA TGTGCCAGCAGCCCAGCGGGGATTGGTGGCTACACCTTC. Amino acid sequence: CASSPAGIGGYTF.

The chain couples TRBV27 to TRBJ1-6, with D maybe TRBD1 (5 bases). The CDR3 is 14 amino acids. V lost 2 bases, J lost 7 bases, and 9 bases lay in between. Germline-derived CDR1 and CDR2 are MNHEY and SMNVEV (reference sequence). Here the CDR3 DNA reads TGTGCCAGCAGTTTACAGGGATTCAATTCACCCCTCCACTTT. As protein: CASSLQGFNSPLHF.

This chain links TRBV5-1 with TRBJ2-3; D gene ambiguous. The V gene lost 6 bases and the J gene lost 1 base, with 12 bases spanning the gap. Germline V gene sequence: CDR1 SGHRS, CDR2 YFSETQ. This CDR3 region has 14 residues. The CDR3 sequence is CASTEVTGTDTQYF. CDR3 sequence (DNA): TGCGCCAGCACCGAGGTCACTGGCACAGATACGCAGTATTTT.

The chain recombines TRBV2 with TRBJ1-2, with 7 bases fitting TRBD1. This CDR3 has 13 residues. Germline V gene lookup returns CDR1 SNHLY and CDR2 FYNNEI. Germline trimming cut 6 bases from V and 2 bases from J; bases unmatched to any gene: 3. CDR3 DNA: TGTGCCAGCAGGGACAGGATCAACTATGGCTACACCTTC. As protein: CASRDRINYGYTF.

The chain combines TRBV5-1 with TRBJ2-4; 9 nucleotides align to TRBD2. Germline CDR1 reads SGHRS; CDR2 reads YFSETQ. The length of the CDR3 is 16 residues. With V trimmed by 5 bases and J by 0 bases, 6 bases remained unmatched. Here the CDR3 reads CASRRRGGLAKNIQYF. CDR3 in DNA: TGCGCCAGCAGACGGCGGGGGGGACTAGCCAAAAACATTCAGTACTTC.

The V and J genes are TRBV19 and TRBJ1-5; no clear D. The V and J ends lost 3 bases and 0 bases respectively, with 12 bases between them. The CDR3 consists of 16 residues. Germline values: CDR1 LNHDA, CDR2 SQIVND (reference sequence). The CDR3 loop reads CASSILVGNSNQPQHF. The CDR3 region has the DNA TGTGCCAGTAGTATCCTAGTCGGGAATAGCAATCAGCCCCAGCATTTT.

This chain connects TRBV4-1 to TRBJ2-7; D gene unclear. CDR3 length: 14 residues. V was trimmed by 0 bases and J by 3 bases, leaving 9 bases between them. In germline, CDR1 is MGHRA, CDR2 YSYEKL. Here the CDR3 reads CASSQDPTVYEQYF. CDR3 sequence (DNA): TGCGCCAGCAGCCAAGACCCCACGGTCTACGAGCAGTACTTC.

V is TRBV4-1 and J is TRBJ2-5; 9 bases align to TRBD2. The trim removed 4 bases at V and 3 bases at J, leaving 9 bases unmatched. CDR3 size: 16 residues. Germline CDR1 and CDR2: MGHRA and YSYEKL. The CDR3 nucleotides read TGCGCCAGCAGCCCTTTCGGGCCTAGCGGGGAAGAGACCCAGTACTTC. This gives the protein CASSPFGPSGEETQYF.

The rearrangement uses TRBV4-1 and TRBJ1-2; 9 nucleotides line up with TRBD1. Germline CDR1 MGHRA, CDR2 YSYEKL. The junction had 14 bases not matched to a gene; V was cut back by 3 bases and J by 6 bases. This CDR3 comprises 17 residues. The CDR3 nucleotides read TGCGCCAGCAGCCAGGGGACAGGGATAGTTGTGGAGGATGGCTACACCTTC. Translating gives CASSQGTGIVVEDGYTF.

The V and J genes are TRBV6-1 and TRBJ2-7; D unclear. The CDR3 contains 13 residues. Looked up from germline, CDR1 is MNHNS and CDR2 is SASEGT. V was trimmed by 10 bases and J by 0 bases, leaving 13 bases between them. The chain's CDR3 is CATFYDNSYEQYF. The DNA for the CDR3 is TGTGCCACCTTCTACGACAACTCCTACGAGCAGTACTTC.

J is TRBJ1-1 and V is TRBV4-3; 7 bases align to TRBD1. J lost 7 bases, V lost 0 bases, and 11 bases had no gene match. The CDR3 covers 16 residues. CDR1 is LGHNA and CDR2 is YSLEER in the germline V gene. The CDR3 spells CASSQDGSGQAIEAFF. The CDR3 coding sequence is TGCGCCAGCAGCCAAGATGGGTCCGGACAGGCGATTGAAGCTTTCTTT.

The rearrangement links TRBV10-2 to TRBJ1-2, with a possible D match to TRBD1 (6 bases). The CDR3 is 13 amino acids. Germline lookup yields CDR1 WSHSY and CDR2 SAAADI. The V end was cut by 6 bases, the J end by 5 bases, with 13 bases between. The CDR3 spells CASRPLTGYGYTF. The DNA for the CDR3 is TGCGCCAGCAGGCCTCTAACAGGGTATGGCTACACCTTC.

The V gene is TRBV15, the J gene TRBJ1-3; D is possibly TRBD1 (6 bases). Trimming cost V 5 bases and J 2 bases, with 10 bases left between them. The germline V gene encodes CDR1 LNHNV and CDR2 YYDKDF (reference sequence). The CDR3 sequence is 14 residues long. The CDR3 sequence: CATSDGQTGNTIYF. CDR3 DNA: TGTGCCACCAGCGATGGACAGACTGGAAACACCATATATTTT.